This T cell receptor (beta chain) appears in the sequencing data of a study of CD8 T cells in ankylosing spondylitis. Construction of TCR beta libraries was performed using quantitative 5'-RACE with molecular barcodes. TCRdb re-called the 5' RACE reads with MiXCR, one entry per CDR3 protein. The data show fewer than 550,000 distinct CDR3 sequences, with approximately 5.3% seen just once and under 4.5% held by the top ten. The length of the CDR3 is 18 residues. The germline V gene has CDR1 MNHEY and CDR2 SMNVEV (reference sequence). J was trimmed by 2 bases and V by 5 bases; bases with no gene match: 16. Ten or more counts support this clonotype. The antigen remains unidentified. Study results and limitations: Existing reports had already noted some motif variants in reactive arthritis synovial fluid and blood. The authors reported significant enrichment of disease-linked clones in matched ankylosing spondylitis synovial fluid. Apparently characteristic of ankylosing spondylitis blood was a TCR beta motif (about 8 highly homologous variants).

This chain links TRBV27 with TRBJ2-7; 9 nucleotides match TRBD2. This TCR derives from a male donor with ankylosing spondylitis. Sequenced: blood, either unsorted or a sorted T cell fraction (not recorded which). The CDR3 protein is CASSPQSGVLAGAYEQYF. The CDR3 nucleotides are TGTGCCAGCAGTCCACAAAGTGGGGTATTAGCGGGAGCCTACGAGCAGTACTTC.